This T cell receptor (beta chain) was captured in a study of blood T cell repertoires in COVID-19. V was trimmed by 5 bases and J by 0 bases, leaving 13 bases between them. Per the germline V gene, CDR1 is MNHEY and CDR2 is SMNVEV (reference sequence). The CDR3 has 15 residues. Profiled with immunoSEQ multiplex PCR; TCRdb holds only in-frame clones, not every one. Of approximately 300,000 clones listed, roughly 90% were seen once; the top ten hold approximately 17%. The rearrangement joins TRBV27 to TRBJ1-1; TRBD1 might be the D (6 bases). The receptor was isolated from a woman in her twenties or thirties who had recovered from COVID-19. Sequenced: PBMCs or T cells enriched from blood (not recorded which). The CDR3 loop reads CASSPISGVNTEAFF. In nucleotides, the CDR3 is TGTGCCAGCAGTCCCATTTCAGGGGTGAACACTGAAGCTTTCTTT.